The present entry profiles one T cell receptor beta chain with its context. These data are taken from a study of PD-1 blockade in mismatch repair-deficient tumors. Libraries were prepared by immunoSEQ multiplex PCR; TCRdb keeps only in-frame clonotypes and omits some of them. The table includes about 79,000 clones, 70% to 90% detected once. Germline loops: CDR1 SGHNT, CDR2 YYREEE (reference sequence). Trimming stripped 4 bases from V and 1 base from J, with 16 bases between. The CDR3 loop spans 16 amino acids. The starting material was peripheral blood, obtained 44 weeks after starting pembrolizumab. This clonotype was sampled from an adult with mismatch repair-deficient cancer. The chain joins TRBV5-4 to TRBJ2-3, with D possibly matching TRBD1 (5 bases). In DNA form, the CDR3 reads TGTGCCAGCAGCCTAGGGGCGGTGGCGGGCACAGATACGCAGTATTTT. Translation: CASSLGAVAGTDTQYF.